A single sample gave rise to the 28 T cell receptor beta chains below, sequenced in a study of identical twins. A single record per CDR3 protein comes from TCRdb applying MiXCR to the 5' RACE reads. The profile shows roughly 720,000 distinct CDR3 sequences, over 15% of them singletons. This same sample was also part of a study on T cells expressing NK-cell markers.

The sample taken for sequencing was PBMCs. The receptors were sampled from a woman between 18 and 29 years old in good health.

Only a few counts were recorded for this clonotype. This chain links TRBV5-1 with TRBJ2-1; D uncertain. V was shortened by 6 bases and J by 6 bases, with 7 bases between the two germline ends. CDR3 length: 11 residues. Germline lookup yields CDR1 SGHRS and CDR2 YFSETQ. The CDR3 spells CASTDVNEQFF. The CDR3 DNA sequence: TGCGCCAGCACAGACGTCAATGAGCAGTTCTTC.

V is TRBV12-3 or TRBV12-4 and J is TRBJ2-3, with D tentatively TRBD2 (6 bases). The CDR3 has 20 amino acids. Trimming pared 3 bases from V and 2 bases from J, leaving 27 bases between. The CDR3 loop is CASSLYRGLPREVVTDTQYF. The CDR3 DNA reads as TGTGCCAGCAGTTTGTACCGAGGACTACCACGCGAGGTGGTCACAGATACGCAGTATTTT.

This CDR3 reads CASSPPGGGYADTQYF. CDR3 coding DNA: TGTGCCAGTAGCCCCCCTGGAGGGGGCTATGCAGATACGCAGTATTTT. The V gene is TRBV19, the J gene TRBJ2-3; tentatively, D is TRBD1 (7 bases). CDR1 LNHDA and CDR2 SQIVND come from the germline V gene (reference sequence). The V end was cut by 6 bases, the J end by 4 bases, with 20 bases between. This CDR3 has 16 residues. The entire variable domain, with the rest obtained from reference TRBV19 and TRBJ2-3, is as follows: DGGITQSPKYLFRKEGQNVTLSCEQNLNHDAMYWYRQDPGQGLRLIYYSQIVNDFQKGDIAEGYSVSREKKESFPLTVTSAQKNPTAFYLCASSPPGGGYADTQYFGPGTRLTVL.

This clonotype was seen only once. The V call is TRBV18, the J call TRBJ2-7, with 12 bases identical to TRBD2. The CDR3 contains 16 residues. CDR1 is KGHSH, CDR2 LQKENI, per germline. V lost 8 bases and J lost 2; bases outside the gene matches: 10. The DNA of the CDR3 is TGTGCCAGCCAAGTACGTCTAGCGGGGGGGGCCTACGAGCAGTACTTC. Its protein is CASQVRLAGGAYEQYF. The whole variable domain, remainder taken from reference TRBV18 and TRBJ2-7, is NAGVMQNPRHLVRRRGQEARLRCSPMKGHSHVYWYRQLPEEGLKFMVYLQKENIIDESGMPKERFSAEFPKEGPSILRIQQVVRGDSAAYFCASQVRLAGGAYEQYFGPGTRLTVT.

The rearrangement joins TRBV15 to TRBJ2-5; D not certain. Trimming cost V 1 base and J 3 bases, with 6 bases left between them. Per the germline V gene, CDR1 is LNHNV and CDR2 is YYDKDF (reference sequence). CDR3 length equals 13 residues. The CDR3 is CATSRVTEETQYF. CDR3 bases: TGTGCCACCAGCAGAGTTACAGAAGAGACCCAGTACTTC.

This chain's CDR3 is CAIQGFNTGELFF. CDR3 nucleotides: TGTGCCATCCAGGGATTCAACACCGGGGAGCTGTTTTTT. The rearrangement uses TRBV10-3 and TRBJ2-2; tentative D call: TRBD1 (5 bases). The V gene's germline CDR1 is ENHRY and CDR2 SYGVKD. This CDR3 has 13 amino acids. V shed 8 bases and J shed 2 bases, with 9 bases lying between them.

The chain joins TRBV20-1 to TRBJ2-7, with 7 bases matching TRBD2. The CDR3 consists of 12 residues. J was trimmed by 3 bases and V by 6 bases; bases with no gene match: 5. Per germline, CDR1 DFQATT and CDR2 SNEGSKA (reference sequence). CDR3 protein: CSAQGLLYEQYF. As DNA, the CDR3 is TGCAGTGCCCAGGGACTACTCTACGAGCAGTACTTC.

This clonotype was observed a handful of times. The J gene is TRBJ2-7, the V gene TRBV10-3, with D tentatively TRBD1 (5 bases). Germline CDR1 reads ENHRY; CDR2 reads SYGVKD. There are 11 residues in the CDR3. Trimming shortened V by 6 bases and J by 3 bases, and 6 bases separated the two germline ends. The DNA of the CDR3 is TGTGCCATCAGCAGGGACTACGAGCAGTACTTC. This encodes CAISRDYEQYF.

In its sample, this clonotype was seen a few times. The V call is TRBV12-3 or TRBV12-4, the J call TRBJ2-3, with D possibly TRBD2 on 6 matching bases. This CDR3 is 13 amino acids long. V lost 8 bases, J lost 8 bases, and 17 bases lay in between. CDR3 residues: CASADAYGGTQYF. The CDR3, as DNA: TGTGCCAGCGCGGACGCGTACGGGGGTACGCAGTATTTT.

In its sample, this clonotype was seen a few times. The CDR3: CASSPQRDTEAFF. Here the CDR3 DNA reads TGTGCCAGCAGCCCCCAGAGAGACACTGAAGCTTTCTTT. The chain joins TRBV9 to TRBJ1-1; D remains unclear. Trimming removed 4 bases from V and 3 bases from J, with 10 bases in between. The CDR3 loop spans 13 amino acids. Germline assignment: CDR1 SGDLS and CDR2 YYNGEE.

The chain has TRBV29-1 and TRBJ2-5; 12 nucleotides match TRBD2. The CDR3 is made up of 14 amino acids. Germline V gene data show CDR1 as SQVTM and CDR2 as ANQGSEA. Trimming removed 2 bases from V and 5 bases from J; junction bases left unmatched: 3. CDR3 residues: CSVETGLAGETQYF. CDR3 DNA: TGCAGCGTTGAAACCGGACTAGCGGGGGAGACCCAGTACTTC.

This sequence joins TRBV10-2 and TRBJ2-7; 11 nucleotides agree with TRBD1. V trimming: 4 bases; J trimming: 7 bases; junction bases outside the gene matches: 6. CDR3 size: 14 residues. Germline V gene lookup returns CDR1 WSHSY and CDR2 SAAADI. CDR3 coding DNA: TGCGCCAGCAGTGTCGGACAGGGGGCTCGGGAGCAGTACTTC. This gives the protein CASSVGQGAREQYF.

The V and J genes are TRBV15 and TRBJ1-1; D call uncertain. Germline V gene sequence: CDR1 LNHNV, CDR2 YYDKDF (reference sequence). The CDR3 length is 13 residues. The V end lost 5 bases, the J end lost 1 base, and 8 bases lay between the germline ends. The DNA of the CDR3 is TGTGCCACCAGCGCACTAGGGAACACTGAAGCTTTCTTT. Translation: CATSALGNTEAFF.

V is TRBV15 and J is TRBJ2-1; 9 bases align to TRBD1. Trimming removed 6 bases from V and 2 bases from J; junction bases left unmatched: 8. This CDR3 is 16 amino acids long. From germline, CDR1 is LNHNV and CDR2 YYDKDF (reference sequence). DNA of the CDR3: TGTGCCACCAGTCAGGGTCGGACAGGGGCCTACAATGAGCAGTTCTTC. It encodes CATSQGRTGAYNEQFF.

V is TRBV5-1 and J is TRBJ2-1, with 7 bases identical to TRBD1. The CDR3 extends over 15 amino acids. After removal of 4 bases from V and 4 bases from J, the junction contained 8 bases not matched to a gene. Per the germline V gene, CDR1 is SGHRS and CDR2 is YFSETQ. The CDR3 DNA sequence: TGCGCCAGCAGCACGTCGGGACAGTCATACAATGAGCAGTTCTTC. This codes for CASSTSGQSYNEQFF.

The chain carries TRBV30 and TRBJ2-7; weak D call: TRBD1 (6 bases). The CDR3 has 14 residues. CDR1 GTSNPN and CDR2 SVGIG come from the germline V gene (reference sequence). V gave up 8 bases and J gave up 3 bases, with 20 bases separating them. In DNA, the CDR3 is TGTGCCGCCCAGTCCGGGACATCCTTCTACGAGCAGTACTTC. Translation gives CAAQSGTSFYEQYF. The variable domain in full, completed from reference TRBV30 and TRBJ2-7, reads SQTIHQWPATLVQPVGSPLSLECTVEGTSNPNLYWYRQAAGRGLQLLFYSVGIGQISSEVPQNLSASRPQDRQFILSSKKLLLSDSGFYLCAAQSGTSFYEQYFGPGTRLTVT.

The table lists this clonotype with many counts. The chain is built from TRBV12-3 or TRBV12-4 and TRBJ2-7; D remains unclear. Deletions cut 4 bases from V and 1 base from J, with 5 bases between. This CDR3 has 12 amino acids. Here the CDR3 reads CASSSPSYEQYF. The CDR3 nucleotides read TGTGCCAGCAGTTCGCCTTCCTACGAGCAGTACTTC.

This chain uses TRBV5-4 with TRBJ2-1; 10 bases are shared with TRBD2. The CDR3 sequence is 16 residues long. V shed 4 bases and J 3 bases; nucleotides not matched to a gene: 7. Germline V gives CDR1 SGHNT, CDR2 YYREEE (reference sequence). The CDR3 coding sequence is TGTGCCAGCAGCCCCGGGGGGACTAGCGACTACAATGAGCAGTTCTTC. It encodes CASSPGGTSDYNEQFF.

This chain joins TRBV20-1 and TRBJ2-5; D is ambiguous. The germline gives CDR1 DFQATT, CDR2 SNEGSKA (reference sequence). The CDR3 length is 12 residues. Trimming took 7 bases from V and 1 from J, leaving 10 bases between them. CDR3 sequence: CSGGWSQETQYF. CDR3 in DNA: TGCAGTGGGGGTTGGTCCCAAGAGACCCAGTACTTC.

This clonotype was seen a few times. One end of the junction does not line up with germline, which may come from a read error. The V gene is TRBV5-6, the J gene TRBJ1-2, with 8 bases identical to TRBD1. Germline CDR1 reads SGHDT; CDR2 reads YYEEEE. There are 14 residues in the CDR3. The CDR3 nucleotides read TGTGCCAGCACCTTGGAGCAGGGGGCTTATGGCTACACCTTC. Translated, it gives CASTLEQGAYGYTF.

This clonotype was seen a single time. The gene calls are TRBV20-1 and TRBJ2-5; D possibly corresponds to TRBD2 (6 bases). The germline V and J ends were trimmed by 3 bases and 5 bases, with 13 bases remaining between them. This CDR3 is 13 amino acids long. CDR1 and CDR2 (germline): DFQATT, SNEGSKA (reference sequence). The CDR3 DNA follows: TGCAGTGCTAGCGGGAGACTGGCGGAGACCCAGTACTTC. This translates into CSASGRLAETQYF.

This clonotype was seen a handful of times. V usage is TRBV25-1 and J usage is TRBJ1-3; D call uncertain. V lost 4 bases and J lost 1, with 5 bases in between. In germline, CDR1 is MGHDK, CDR2 SYGVNS. This CDR3 is 13 amino acids long. The CDR3 bases are TGTGCCAGCAGTGTATCATCTGGAAACACCATATATTTT. It encodes CASSVSSGNTIYF. Combining the CDR3 with reference TRBV25-1 and TRBJ1-3 gives the whole variable domain EADIYQTPRYLVIGTGKKITLECSQTMGHDKMYWYQQDPGMELHLIHYSYGVNSTEKGDLSSESTVSRIRTEHFPLTLESARPSHTSQYLCASSVSSGNTIYFGEGSWLTVV.

This clonotype was detected a few times. This sequence joins TRBV25-1 and TRBJ2-7, with D possibly matching TRBD2 (6 bases). The ends were cut back, 4 bases at V and 9 bases at J, with 10 bases in the middle. This CDR3 is built from 11 residues. The germline V gene encodes CDR1 MGHDK and CDR2 SYGVNS. The CDR3 reads CASSGGGGQYF. The CDR3 DNA reads as TGTGCCAGCAGTGGTGGGGGAGGGCAGTACTTC.

In this sample, this clonotype turned up many times. The CDR3 protein is CASSLQQGPMNTEAFF. The DNA of the CDR3 is TGTGCCAGCAGTCTCCAACAGGGCCCCATGAACACTGAAGCTTTCTTT. This chain connects TRBV12-3 or TRBV12-4 to TRBJ1-1, with D perhaps matching TRBD1 (6 bases). CDR3 size: 16 residues. The V end was cut by 5 bases, the J end by 0 bases, with 16 bases between.

This clonotype was seen a handful of times. The rearrangement uses TRBV2 and TRBJ2-7; 7 nucleotides align to TRBD1. The CDR3 has 14 amino acids. Trimming took 7 bases from V and 0 from J; bases not matched to a gene: 6. CDR1 and CDR2 from the germline V gene are SNHLY and FYNNEI. CDR3 nucleotide sequence: TGTGCCAGCATTAAGGGGACAGCCTCCTACGAGCAGTACTTC. The encoded protein is CASIKGTASYEQYF.

The chain recombines TRBV7-8 with TRBJ2-5; 7 nucleotides match TRBD2. V was clipped by 5 bases and J by 3 bases; unmatched bases: 6. Germline assignment: CDR1 SGHVS and CDR2 FQNEAQ. This CDR3 is built from 14 residues. CDR3 amino acids: CASSAPGTKETQYF. CDR3 nucleotides: TGTGCCAGCAGCGCCCCCGGGACTAAAGAGACCCAGTACTTC.

The chain couples TRBV7-2 to TRBJ2-1; 9 positions agree with TRBD2. The germline V gene has CDR1 SGHTA and CDR2 FQGNSA. V was clipped by 5 bases and J by 5 bases; unmatched bases: 4. The CDR3 loop spans 14 amino acids. Here the CDR3 reads CASSRGLANNEQFF. The CDR3 bases are TGTGCCAGCAGCCGGGGACTAGCCAACAATGAGCAGTTCTTC.

This clonotype occurred many times. This rearrangement joins TRBV5-1 to TRBJ2-3; D is ambiguous. CDR1 is SGHRS, CDR2 YFSETQ, per germline. The CDR3 is 13 amino acids. V was cut by 4 bases and J by 2 bases, with 8 bases left in between. CDR3 in DNA: TGCGCCAGCAGCCGCCTCCCCACAGATACGCAGTATTTT. It yields the protein CASSRLPTDTQYF.